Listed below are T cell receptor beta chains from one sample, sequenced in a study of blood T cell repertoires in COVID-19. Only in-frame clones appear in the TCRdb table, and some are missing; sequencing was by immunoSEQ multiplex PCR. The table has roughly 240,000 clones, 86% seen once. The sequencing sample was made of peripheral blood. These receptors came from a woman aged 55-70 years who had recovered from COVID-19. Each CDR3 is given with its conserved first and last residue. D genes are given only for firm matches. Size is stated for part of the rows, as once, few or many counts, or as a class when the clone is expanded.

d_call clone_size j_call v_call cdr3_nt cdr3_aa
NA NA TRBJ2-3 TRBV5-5 TGTGCCAGCAGCGGTAATACGGGAAGCACAGATACGCAGTATTTT CASSGNTGSTDTQYF
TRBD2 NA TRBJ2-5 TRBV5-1 TGCGCCAGCAGCTTGAGTGCTAGCGGGGGCCAAGAGACCCAGTACTTC CASSLSASGGQETQYF
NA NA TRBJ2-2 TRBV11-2 TGTGCCAGCAGCTTAAACCCAAATAGGGGAGGCACCGGGGAGCTGTTTTTT CASSLNPNRGGTGELFF
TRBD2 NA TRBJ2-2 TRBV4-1 TGCGCCAGCAGCCGGGCCGGGAGCGGGGGGGCTGGGACCGGGGAGCTGTTTTTT CASSRAGSGGAGTGELFF
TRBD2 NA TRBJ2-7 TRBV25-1 TGTGCCAGCAGTCGAGCGGGGGGTATCCGCGAGCAGTACTTC CASSRAGGIREQYF
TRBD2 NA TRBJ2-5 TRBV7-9 TGTGCCAGCAGCTGGGGGGAGGAGCTAGCGGGGCAAGAGACCCAGTACTTC CASSWGEELAGQETQYF
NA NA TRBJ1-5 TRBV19 TGTGCCAGTAGTAACTTCGGGTATAGCAATCAGCCCCAGCATTTT CASSNFGYSNQPQHF
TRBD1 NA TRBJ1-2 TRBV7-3 TGTGCCAGCAGCTTGGGACAGAGTGGGTATGGCTACACCTTC CASSLGQSGYGYTF
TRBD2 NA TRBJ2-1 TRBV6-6 TGTGCCAGCGCCCTCGGGGGGGGCTCCTACAATGAGCAGTTCTTC CASALGGGSYNEQFF
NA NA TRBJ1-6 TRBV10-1 TGCGCCAGCAGCCAGGGGATTTCCTATAATTCACCCCTCCACTTT CASSQGISYNSPLHF
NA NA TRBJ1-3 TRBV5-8 TGTGCCAGCAGCTTGGTGCCGGCGGGGGACTCTGGAAACACCATATATTTT CASSLVPAGDSGNTIYF
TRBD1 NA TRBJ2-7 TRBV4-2 TGTGCCAGCAGCATAGGGGGCGGAACCTACGAGCAGTACTTC CASSIGGGTYEQYF
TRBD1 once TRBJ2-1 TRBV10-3 TGTGCCATCAGTGAGTCTATTCGGGACAGGGGGCGGAATGAGCAGTTCTTC CAISESIRDRGRNEQFF
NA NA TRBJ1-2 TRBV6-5 TGTGCCAGCAGTTACGCTACAGGGAACTATGGCTACACCTTC CASSYATGNYGYTF
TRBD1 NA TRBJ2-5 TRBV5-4 TGTGCCAGCAGCGCCAGGACAGGGGGGGAGACCCAGTACTTC CASSARTGGETQYF
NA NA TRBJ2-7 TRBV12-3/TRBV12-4 TGTGCCAGCAGTTCTCGTTACGAGCAGTACTTC CASSSRYEQYF
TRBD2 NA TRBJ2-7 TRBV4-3 TGCGCCAGCAGCCAAGATTTTGGTTGGAGGGGAGGGTCCCGCGAGCAGTACTTC CASSQDFGWRGGSREQYF
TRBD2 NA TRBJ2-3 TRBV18 TGTGCCAGCTCACGGTCCCTAGCGGGGGGGCCGACAGATACGCAGTATTTT CASSRSLAGGPTDTQYF
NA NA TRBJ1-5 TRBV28 TGTGCCAGCAGTGCCCCCCGTATGGGCAGGGCCAATCAGCCCCAGCATTTT CASSAPRMGRANQPQHF
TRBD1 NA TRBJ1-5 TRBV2 TGTGCCAGCAGGAAGACAGGGGAGAATCAGCCCCAGCATTTT CASRKTGENQPQHF
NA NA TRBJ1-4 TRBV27 TGTGCCAGCAGTCGCAACTGGGGCACAACTAATGAAAAACTGTTTTTT CASSRNWGTTNEKLFF
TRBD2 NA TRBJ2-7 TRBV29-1 TGCAGCGTTGAGCCTAGCGGATCCACCTACGAGCAGTACTTC CSVEPSGSTYEQYF
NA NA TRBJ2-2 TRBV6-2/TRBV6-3 TGTGCCAGCAGTTGGAGAGACACCGGGGAGCTGTTTTTT CASSWRDTGELFF
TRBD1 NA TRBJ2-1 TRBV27 TGTGCCAGCAGTCACCGGGACAGATACAATGAGCAGTTCTTC CASSHRDRYNEQFF
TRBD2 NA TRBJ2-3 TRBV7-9 TGTGCCAGCATCTCCCGGGGGGAGGGAAGTTTGACAGATACGCAGTATTTT CASISRGEGSLTDTQYF
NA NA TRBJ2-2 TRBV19 TGTGCCAGTAGTGCCGAACAGGGAAGGATAGCCGGGGAGCTGTTTTTT CASSAEQGRIAGELFF
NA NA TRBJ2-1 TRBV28 TGTGCCAGCAGTTTGGAGGTCCCCTACAATGAGCAGTTCTTC CASSLEVPYNEQFF
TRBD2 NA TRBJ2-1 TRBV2 TGTGCCAGCAGAGGACTAGCGGGGCTGAATGAGCAGTTCTTC CASRGLAGLNEQFF
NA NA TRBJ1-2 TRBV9 TGTGCCAGCAGCCCTTATGGGGGGTTCCGCTACACCTTC CASSPYGGFRYTF
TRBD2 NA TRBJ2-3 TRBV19 TGTGCCAGTACCCCCCCGGGGATAGCGGGGCTCACAGATACGCAGTATTTT CASTPPGIAGLTDTQYF
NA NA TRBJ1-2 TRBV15 TGTGCCACCAGCAGACGACGGGGGGACTCCGGAACGTATGGCTACACCTTC CATSRRRGDSGTYGYTF
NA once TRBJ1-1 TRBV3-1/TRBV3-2 TGTGCCAGCAGCCAAGGGCACGGGAACGCTGAAGCTTTCTTT CASSQGHGNAEAFF
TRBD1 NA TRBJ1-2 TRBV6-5 TGTGCCAGCGAAAACAGGGGTGGCTACACCTTC CASENRGGYTF
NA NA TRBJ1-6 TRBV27 TGTGCCAGCAGTTTCGACAGGAATTCACCCCTCCACTTT CASSFDRNSPLHF
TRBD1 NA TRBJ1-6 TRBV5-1 TGCGCCAGCAGGTCTCAACCGGGGACAGGGGATTCACCCCTCCACTTT CASRSQPGTGDSPLHF
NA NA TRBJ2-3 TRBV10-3 TGTGCCATCAGTGACCCGAGACTAGTCCAAGGTTCAGATACGCAGTATTTT CAISDPRLVQGSDTQYF
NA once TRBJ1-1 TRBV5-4 TGTGCCAGCAGCTCGGTCCCGGGGGAGGGTGAAGCTTTCTTT CASSSVPGEGEAFF
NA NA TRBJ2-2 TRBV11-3 TGTGCCAGCAGCTTAGCATTCCCAGACACCGGGGAGCTGTTTTTT CASSLAFPDTGELFF
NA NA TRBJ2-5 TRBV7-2 TGTGCCAGCAGCGCCCTGCGGGAGACCCAGTACTTC CASSALRETQYF
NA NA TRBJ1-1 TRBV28 TGTGTCAGCAGTTGGGCAGGGGTGGCGAATATGAACACTGAAGCTTTCTTT CVSSWAGVANMNTEAFF